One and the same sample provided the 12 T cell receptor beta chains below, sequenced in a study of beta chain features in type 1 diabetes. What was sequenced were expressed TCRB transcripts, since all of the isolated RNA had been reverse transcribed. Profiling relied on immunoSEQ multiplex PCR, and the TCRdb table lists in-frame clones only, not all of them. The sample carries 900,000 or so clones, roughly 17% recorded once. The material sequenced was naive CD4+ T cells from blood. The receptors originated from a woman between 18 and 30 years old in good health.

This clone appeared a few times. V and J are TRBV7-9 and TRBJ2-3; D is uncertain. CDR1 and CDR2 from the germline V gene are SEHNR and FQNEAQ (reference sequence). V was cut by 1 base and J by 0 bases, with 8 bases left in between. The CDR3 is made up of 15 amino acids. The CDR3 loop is CASSLGALSTDTQYF. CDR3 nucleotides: TGTGCCAGCAGCTTAGGGGCGCTAAGCACAGATACGCAGTATTTT.

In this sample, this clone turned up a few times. In DNA form, the CDR3 reads TGCAGTGCTAAAATGTCCGGGGAGCTGTTTTTT. Protein: CSAKMSGELFF. The chain links TRBV20-1 to TRBJ2-2; D is unclear. This CDR3 has 11 amino acids. Trimming left V 4 bases short and J 6 bases short, with 6 bases between. The germline gives CDR1 DFQATT, CDR2 SNEGSKA (reference sequence).

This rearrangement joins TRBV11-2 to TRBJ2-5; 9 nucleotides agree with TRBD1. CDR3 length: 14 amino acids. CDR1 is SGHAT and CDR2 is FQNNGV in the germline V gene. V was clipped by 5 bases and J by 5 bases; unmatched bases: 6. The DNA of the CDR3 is TGTGCCAGCAGCACAACAGGGGGCCTGGAGACCCAGTACTTC. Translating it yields CASSTTGGLETQYF.

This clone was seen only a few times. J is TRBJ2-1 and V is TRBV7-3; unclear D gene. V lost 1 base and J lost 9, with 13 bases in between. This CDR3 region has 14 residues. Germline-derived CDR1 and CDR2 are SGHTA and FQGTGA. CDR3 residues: CASSLMGSNSEQFF. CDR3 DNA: TGTGCCAGCAGCTTAATGGGCAGTAATAGTGAGCAGTTCTTC.

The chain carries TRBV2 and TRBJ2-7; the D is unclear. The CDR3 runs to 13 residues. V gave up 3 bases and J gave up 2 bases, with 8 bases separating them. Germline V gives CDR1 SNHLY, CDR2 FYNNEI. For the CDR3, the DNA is TGTGCCAGCAGTGATATATATGCCTACGAGCAGTACTTC. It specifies CASSDIYAYEQYF.

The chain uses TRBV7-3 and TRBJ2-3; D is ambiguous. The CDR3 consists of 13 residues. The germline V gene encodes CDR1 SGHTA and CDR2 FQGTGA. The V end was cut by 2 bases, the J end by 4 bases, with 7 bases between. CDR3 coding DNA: TGTGCCAGCAGCTTAGAAGGGTCAGATACGCAGTATTTT. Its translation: CASSLEGSDTQYF.

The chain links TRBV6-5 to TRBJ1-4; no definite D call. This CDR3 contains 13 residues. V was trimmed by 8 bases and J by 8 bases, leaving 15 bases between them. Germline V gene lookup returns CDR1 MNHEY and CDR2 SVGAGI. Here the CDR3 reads CASGHYDGEKLFF. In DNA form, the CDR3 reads TGTGCCAGCGGGCACTATGACGGGGAAAAACTGTTTTTT.

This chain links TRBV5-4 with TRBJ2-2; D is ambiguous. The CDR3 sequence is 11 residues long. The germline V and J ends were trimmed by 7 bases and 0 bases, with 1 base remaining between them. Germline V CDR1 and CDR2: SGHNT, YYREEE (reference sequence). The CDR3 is CASSNTGELFF. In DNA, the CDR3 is TGTGCCAGCTCGAACACCGGGGAGCTGTTTTTT.

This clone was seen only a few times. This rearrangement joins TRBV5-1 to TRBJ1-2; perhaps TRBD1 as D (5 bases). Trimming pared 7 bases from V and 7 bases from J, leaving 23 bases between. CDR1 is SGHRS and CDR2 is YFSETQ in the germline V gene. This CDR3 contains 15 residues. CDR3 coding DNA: TGCGCCAGCGGTCCGCCACAGGTCATTCAGGGTGGCTACACCTTC. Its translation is CASGPPQVIQGGYTF.

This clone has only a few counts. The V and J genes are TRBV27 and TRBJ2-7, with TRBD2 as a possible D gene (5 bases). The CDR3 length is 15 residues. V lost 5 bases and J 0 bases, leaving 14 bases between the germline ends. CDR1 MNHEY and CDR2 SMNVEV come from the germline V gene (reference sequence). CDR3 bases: TGTGCCAGCAGTCGTGGTGGCGAGGGCTCCTACGAGCAGTACTTC. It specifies CASSRGGEGSYEQYF.

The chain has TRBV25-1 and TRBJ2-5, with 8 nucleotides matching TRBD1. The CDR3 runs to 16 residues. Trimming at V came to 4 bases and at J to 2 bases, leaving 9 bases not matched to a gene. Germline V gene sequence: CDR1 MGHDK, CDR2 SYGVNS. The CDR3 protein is CASSGQGQGQQETQYF. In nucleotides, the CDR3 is TGTGCCAGCAGTGGTCAAGGACAGGGCCAGCAAGAGACCCAGTACTTC.

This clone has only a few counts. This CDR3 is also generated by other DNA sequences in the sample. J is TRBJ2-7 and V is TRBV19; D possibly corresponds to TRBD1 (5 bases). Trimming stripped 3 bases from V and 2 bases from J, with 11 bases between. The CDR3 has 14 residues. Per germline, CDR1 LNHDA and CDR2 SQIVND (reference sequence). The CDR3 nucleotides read TGTGCCAGTAGTATCGGGCAGGGCACCTACGAGCAGTACTTC. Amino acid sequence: CASSIGQGTYEQYF.